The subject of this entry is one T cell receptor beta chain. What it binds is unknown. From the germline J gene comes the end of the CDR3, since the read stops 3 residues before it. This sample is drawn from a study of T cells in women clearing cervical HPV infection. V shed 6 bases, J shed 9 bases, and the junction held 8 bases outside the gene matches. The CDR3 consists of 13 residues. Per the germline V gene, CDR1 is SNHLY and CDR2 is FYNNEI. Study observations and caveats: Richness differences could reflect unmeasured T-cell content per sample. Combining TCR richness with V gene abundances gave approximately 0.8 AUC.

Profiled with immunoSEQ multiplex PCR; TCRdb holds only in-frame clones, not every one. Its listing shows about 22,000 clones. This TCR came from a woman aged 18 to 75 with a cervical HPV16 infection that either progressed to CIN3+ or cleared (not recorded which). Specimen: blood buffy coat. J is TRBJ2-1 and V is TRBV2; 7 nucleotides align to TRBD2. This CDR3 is CASRRLAGGEQFF. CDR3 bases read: TGTGCCAGCAGGAGACTAGCCGGGGGTGAG.